This TCR beta chain was documented in a study of T cells after somatic rescue of genetic block. Assay: immunoSEQ multiplex PCR; the TCRdb copy retains only in-frame clones and omits some. The table shows roughly 51,000 clones, with roughly 96% occurring only once. The sequence was collected from a child in the first two years of life. Sequenced sample: peripheral blood mononuclear cells (PBMCs).

The CDR3 here is CASSLAQAYSYNEQFF. The CDR3 nucleotides read TGTGCCAGCAGCTTAGCGCAGGCCTATTCCTACAATGAGCAGTTCTTC. The chain combines TRBV7-2 with TRBJ2-1, with unresolved D. Germline-derived CDR1 and CDR2 are SGHTA and FQGNSA. The CDR3 totals 16 residues. V shed 0 bases and J shed 1 base, with 10 bases lying between them. The whole variable domain, remainder taken from reference TRBV7-2 and TRBJ2-1, is GAGVSQSPSNKVTEKGKDVELRCDPISGHTALYWYRQSLGQGLEFLIYFQGNSAPDKSGLPSDRFSAERTGGSVSTLTIQRTQQEDSAVYLCASSLAQAYSYNEQFFGPGTRLTVL.